A single sample is the source of the 21 T cell receptor beta chains below, sequenced in a study of cytomegalovirus exposure and HLA in healthy donors. Primers for the PCR totalled 60 Vbeta and 13 Jbeta. Some clones are missing from TCRdb's copy, which holds only in-frame ones; the method was immunoSEQ multiplex PCR. The table lists around 160,000 clones, approximately 88% of them singletons, with over 1.5% in the top ten. Sequences were obtained from PBMCs. The receptors originated from a woman under 30 in good health and CMV-seronegative.

The chain couples TRBV29-1 to TRBJ2-5; 7 bases match TRBD2. Germline V gives CDR1 SQVTM, CDR2 ANQGSEA. This CDR3 has 12 amino acids. This CDR3 reads CSISDGGETQYF. CDR3 nucleotides: TGCAGTATCTCGGACGGGGGGGAGACCCAGTACTTC.

The chain links TRBV7-9 to TRBJ1-2; TRBD1 is a possible D gene (6 bases). This CDR3 contains 15 residues. V dropped 7 bases and J dropped 4 bases, with 19 bases sitting between them. CDR1 and CDR2 from the germline V gene are SEHNR and FQNEAQ (reference sequence). CDR3 DNA sequence: TGTGCCAGCAACCAAGGGGGATCCCCCCGCTATGGCTACACCTTC. Translated, it gives CASNQGGSPRYGYTF.

J is TRBJ1-1 and V is TRBV9, with D perhaps matching TRBD1 (6 bases). CDR1 SGDLS and CDR2 YYNGEE come from the germline V gene. V was cut by 2 bases and J by 6 bases, with 17 bases left in between. The CDR3 length is 15 residues. CDR3 in DNA: TGTGCCAGCAGCGTTTCGGACAGAACTAACGCTGAAGCTTTCTTT. Its protein is CASSVSDRTNAEAFF.

In this sample, this clone turned up once. Compared with germline, one end of the junction differs, possibly owing to a read error. This chain joins TRBV7-9 and TRBJ1-1; 10 bases line up with TRBD1. Germline CDR1 reads SEHNR; CDR2 reads FQNEAQ (reference sequence). CDR3 size: 15 residues. The CDR3 here is CSSTPGQGLGTEAFF. CDR3 nucleotide sequence: TGTTCCAGCACCCCGGGACAGGGGCTGGGCACTGAAGCTTTCTTT.

The chain has TRBV5-1 and TRBJ1-4; TRBD1 matches at 8 bases. The V gene end was trimmed by 0 bases and the J gene end by 7 bases; junction bases not matched to a gene: 11. Germline lookup yields CDR1 SGHRS and CDR2 YFSETQ. The CDR3 is 17 residues long. The CDR3 DNA follows: TGCGCCAGCAGCTTGGAGGGCAGGGGGCGCCTTGGTGAAAAACTGTTTTTT. Its translation: CASSLEGRGRLGEKLFF.

On this clone: The sample carries other DNA sequences with the same CDR3. This sequence joins TRBV6-6 and TRBJ1-1; D unresolved. This CDR3 comprises 11 residues. V shed 2 bases and J shed 5 bases, with 3 bases lying between them. CDR1 and CDR2 (germline): MNHNY, SVGAGI (reference sequence). The CDR3 spells CASSYQTEAFF. The CDR3 DNA reads TGTGCCAGCAGTTACCAAACTGAAGCTTTCTTT.

The chain joins TRBV28 to TRBJ2-7; 11 bases agree with TRBD1. Germline assignment: CDR1 MDHEN and CDR2 SYDVKM. The CDR3 is made up of 15 amino acids. The junction had 4 bases not matched to a gene; V was cut back by 2 bases and J by 4 bases. The CDR3 sequence is CASSLGGTGGYEQYF. CDR3 bases: TGTGCCAGCAGTTTAGGAGGGACAGGGGGTTACGAGCAGTACTTC.

As to this clone: One end of the junction does not line up with germline, which may come from a read error. The rearrangement uses TRBV5-6 and TRBJ2-4, with TRBD2 matching over 8 bases. CDR1 and CDR2 (germline): SGHDT, YYEEEE. This CDR3 region has 15 residues. CDR3: CASSPLGGAQNSQYF. CDR3 DNA sequence: TGTGCCAGCAGCCCACTCGGGGGGGCCCAAAACAGTCAGTACTTC.

V is TRBV7-7 and J is TRBJ2-2; D possibly corresponds to TRBD2 (7 bases). In germline, CDR1 is SSHAT, CDR2 FNYEAQ (reference sequence). The CDR3 has 12 residues. The chain's CDR3 is CAVGGGAGELFF. CDR3 sequence (DNA): TGTGCGGTAGGGGGGGGAGCCGGGGAGCTGTTTTTT.

The sample holds one count of this clone. V is TRBV27 and J is TRBJ2-5, with 9 bases fitting TRBD1. The CDR3 runs to 16 residues. Germline CDR1 MNHEY, CDR2 SMNVEV (reference sequence). J lost 1 base, V lost 8 bases, and 11 bases had no gene match. This chain's CDR3 is CASRTNPGQGQETQYF. The CDR3 nucleotides are TGTGCCAGCCGGACTAACCCGGGACAGGGCCAAGAGACCCAGTACTTC.

This clone was seen more than once but under ten times. V gene TRBV27 combines with J gene TRBJ2-1; perhaps TRBD2 as D (6 bases). The CDR3 contains 14 residues. Trimming pared 6 bases from V and 3 bases from J, leaving 12 bases between. The germline V gene encodes CDR1 MNHEY and CDR2 SMNVEV (reference sequence). DNA of the CDR3: TGTGCCAGCAGGCGGACTAAGCTCTACAATGAGCAGTTCTTC. Translation gives CASRRTKLYNEQFF.

This clone appeared once. J is TRBJ1-4 and V is TRBV2; 7 nucleotides match TRBD1. J lost 6 bases, V lost 2 bases, and 9 bases had no gene match. CDR3 length equals 16 residues. From germline, CDR1 is SNHLY and CDR2 FYNNEI. The CDR3 bases are TGTGCCAGCAGTGAATTACAGGGGCCCCGGTATGAAAAACTGTTTTTT. This sequence encodes CASSELQGPRYEKLFF.

This chain uses TRBV6-5 with TRBJ1-1; 8 nucleotides line up with TRBD1. In germline, CDR1 is MNHEY, CDR2 SVGAGI. The CDR3 runs to 15 residues. V dropped 7 bases and J dropped 2; count of bases not matched to a gene: 9. The CDR3 sequence: CASNDRGQGNTEAFF. Here the CDR3 DNA reads TGTGCCAGCAACGACAGGGGCCAAGGTAACACTGAAGCTTTCTTT.

This sequence joins TRBV28 and TRBJ2-1; 11 bases are a match to TRBD2. The CDR3 has 16 amino acids. The V gene's germline CDR1 is MDHEN and CDR2 SYDVKM. With V trimmed by 6 bases and J by 7 bases, 11 bases remained unmatched. The CDR3, as DNA: TGTGCCAGCAGGCCTTATAGCGGGGGGGCGGGGAATGAGCAGTTCTTC. As protein: CASRPYSGGAGNEQFF.

This clone was counted only a few times. The germline gene is not matched at one end of the junction; a read error may be the cause. The V gene is TRBV7-9, the J gene TRBJ1-6; TRBD1 agrees at 8 bases. Germline V gives CDR1 SEHNR, CDR2 FQNEAQ (reference sequence). The CDR3 runs 18 residues. CDR3 DNA: TGTTCCAGCAGCTTACTCCAGGGGGCTGGGTCCTATAATTCACCCCTCCACTTT. This gives the protein CSSSLLQGAGSYNSPLHF.

This clone showed up just a few times. The chain combines TRBV29-1 with TRBJ2-2; maybe TRBD2 (5 bases). V lost 3 bases and J lost 4, with 6 bases in between. Per germline, CDR1 SQVTM and CDR2 ANQGSEA. This CDR3 is built from 12 residues. DNA of the CDR3: TGCAGCGTTGACCGGGGCACCGGGGAGCTGTTTTTT. Its translation is CSVDRGTGELFF.

This clone was counted a few times. This chain connects TRBV5-1 to TRBJ1-2; weak D call: TRBD1 (5 bases). Trimming shortened V by 0 bases and J by 7 bases, and 7 bases separated the two germline ends. The CDR3 covers 12 residues. The germline V gene encodes CDR1 SGHRS and CDR2 YFSETQ. The CDR3 sequence is CASSLAGGGYTF. In DNA form, the CDR3 reads TGCGCCAGCAGCTTGGCCGGGGGTGGCTACACCTTC.

The V gene is TRBV27, the J gene TRBJ1-6; unclear D gene. The germline V and J ends were trimmed by 8 bases and 4 bases, with 15 bases remaining between them. CDR1 and CDR2 from the germline V gene are MNHEY and SMNVEV (reference sequence). The CDR3 is 15 amino acids. This chain's CDR3 is CASARVGGYNSPLHF. CDR3 DNA: TGTGCCAGCGCCCGGGTGGGAGGGTATAATTCACCCCTCCACTTT.

The chain recombines TRBV6-5 with TRBJ1-1, with 10 bases fitting TRBD1. V dropped 3 bases and J dropped 5; count of bases not matched to a gene: 6. The CDR3 totals 15 residues. Germline V lookup: CDR1 MNHEY, CDR2 SVGAGI. The chain's CDR3 is CASSYGDRGRTEAFF. CDR3 nucleotide sequence: TGTGCCAGCAGTTATGGGGACAGGGGTAGGACTGAAGCTTTCTTT.

This chain links TRBV30 with TRBJ2-5, with 13 bases fitting TRBD2. Germline loops: CDR1 GTSNPN, CDR2 SVGIG (reference sequence). This CDR3 is 16 amino acids long. V lost 5 bases, J lost 5 bases, and 11 bases stayed unmatched. CDR3 sequence reads: CAWVLLTSGGVETQYF. CDR3 nucleotide sequence: TGTGCCTGGGTTCTGCTAACTAGCGGGGGGGTGGAGACCCAGTACTTC.

The chain has TRBV5-6 and TRBJ1-1, with D tentatively TRBD1 (6 bases). The length of the CDR3 is 13 residues. Germline CDR1 SGHDT, CDR2 YYEEEE. Between the trimmed V and J ends, which lost 2 bases and 4 bases, there was a span of 9 bases. As DNA, the CDR3 is TGTGCCAGCAGCTTCGGGGGGGCCACTGAAGCTTTCTTT. It specifies CASSFGGATEAFF.